This T cell receptor (beta chain) was documented in a study of blood T cell repertoires in COVID-19. In the study overall: Collection of acute and convalescent COVID-19 samples took place in the United States, Italy and Spain. In each case, the material was cDNA or gDNA derived from T cells, B-cell-depleted T cells, or PBMCs.

Germline V gene data show CDR1 as KGHSH and CDR2 as LQKENI. There are 16 residues in the CDR3. V shed 0 bases and J 2 bases; nucleotides not matched to a gene: 6. Original processing notes: Reference gene primer amplification gave nucleated cell count estimates. The data were produced by immunoSEQ multiplex PCR, yet TCRdb's version contains in-frame clones alone and is incomplete. V, J and clone size are those of that table, while D and trimming were read from the DNA. The repertoire includes about 130,000 clones, roughly 85% of them detected once, and 3.2% sits in the top ten. V usage is TRBV18 and J usage is TRBJ2-7; 8 bases align to TRBD2. Input material: peripheral blood. This sequence was found in a woman over 75 with COVID-19, enrolled during active disease. The CDR3: CASSPPMPAGAYEQYF. CDR3 in DNA: TGTGCCAGCTCACCACCGATGCCAGCGGGAGCCTACGAGCAGTACTTC.